This T cell receptor beta chain was sequenced for a study of OX40 agonist ivuxolimab in advanced cancers. Study background: Ivuxolimab is an agonistic anti-OX40 (CD134) antibody, and patients were treated with it. Ivuxolimab was administered intravenously to patients at 0.01 to 10 mg/kg every 2 weeks. Study conclusions and caveats: The 0.1-3.0 mg/kg partial responders had among the lowest clonal expansion. In general, CD8+ T cells held more expanded clones than CD4+ did, on average.

Germline V gene data show CDR1 as SGHRS and CDR2 as YFSETQ. V lost 1 base to trimming and J lost 0 bases, with 12 bases between them. The CDR3 runs 16 residues. The protocol was immunoSEQ multiplex PCR, while the TCRdb copy is restricted to in-frame clones and leaves out a portion. The sample lists about 59,000 clones, 88% occurring once. About this clone: The antigen remains unidentified.

This chain links TRBV5-1 with TRBJ2-3, with a tentative D call TRBD2 (6 bases). This receptor was obtained from an adult with an advanced solid tumor such as melanoma, head and neck, liver or kidney cancer. Sequencing was performed on CD4+ or CD8+ T cells sorted from blood, taken in a trial of the OX40 agonist ivuxolimab. The CDR3 is CASSLNSGASTDTQYF. DNA for the CDR3: TGCGCCAGCAGCTTGAATTCGGGAGCTAGCACAGATACGCAGTATTTT. Complete variable domain (other parts from reference TRBV5-1 and TRBJ2-3): KAGVTQTPRYLIKTRGQQVTLSCSPISGHRSVSWYQQTPGQGLQFLFEYFSETQRNKGNFPGRFSGRQFSNSRSEMNVSTLELGDSALYLCASSLNSGASTDTQYFGPGTRLTVL.